Shown below are 32 T cell receptor beta chains from a single sample sequenced in a study of somatic mutations in cytotoxic T cells in rheumatoid arthritis. Here immunoSEQ multiplex PCR was the method, and the copy in TCRdb shows in-frame clones only, minus some. The sample yields fewer than 20,000 clones, 82% seen once. The sample was CD8+ T cells sorted from blood. The receptors stem from a woman aged 50 to 65 with rheumatoid arthritis.

The chain has TRBV14 and TRBJ2-1; TRBD2 aligns across 9 bases. The V segment lost 5 bases and the J segment 7 bases; nucleotides outside the gene matches: 6. The CDR3 extends over 14 amino acids. CDR1 SGHDN and CDR2 FVKESK come from the germline V gene. The CDR3 spells CASSDGTSINEQFF. The CDR3 nucleotides are TGTGCCAGCAGCGACGGGACTAGCATAAATGAGCAGTTCTTC.

This clone was detected once. This rearrangement joins TRBV7-8 to TRBJ2-3, with D possibly being TRBD2 (5 bases). V lost 5 bases, J lost 0 bases, and 12 bases lay in between. Germline CDR1 SGHVS, CDR2 FQNEAQ. The CDR3 contains 15 residues. CDR3 bases: TGTGCCAGCAGCCCCGGACTTTCTAGCACAGATACGCAGTATTTT. Its protein is CASSPGLSSTDTQYF.

V gene TRBV7-9 combines with J gene TRBJ1-6; D is perhaps TRBD1 (5 bases). The germline V gene encodes CDR1 SEHNR and CDR2 FQNEAQ (reference sequence). This CDR3 spans 14 amino acids. V lost 4 bases to trimming and J lost 8 bases, with 12 bases between them. CDR3 bases: TGTGCCAGCAGCTATCCGGACAAAGATTCACCCCTCCACTTT. It encodes CASSYPDKDSPLHF.

The chain joins TRBV12-2 to TRBJ1-2; whether TRBD1, the table's D call, matches the DNA was not checked. TRBV12-2 is marked as a pseudogene. This CDR3 is built from 16 residues. The CDR3 DNA reads TGTGCAAGTCGCCGCGAAAGACAGGGGGCGTATTATGGCTACACCTTC. It translates to CASRRERQGAYYGYTF.

The chain recombines TRBV9 with TRBJ2-3; TRBD1 agrees at 9 bases. Germline lookup yields CDR1 SGDLS and CDR2 YYNGEE. This CDR3 is built from 20 residues. With V trimmed by 4 bases and J by 0 bases, 18 bases remained unmatched. The CDR3, as DNA: TGTGCCAGCAGCCCAACGACAGGGGGGGTTCCTTTAACAAGCACAGATACGCAGTATTTT. Its translation: CASSPTTGGVPLTSTDTQYF.

V usage is TRBV19 and J usage is TRBJ2-1, with 11 bases aligning to TRBD1. In germline, CDR1 is LNHDA, CDR2 SQIVND (reference sequence). The CDR3 is made up of 20 amino acids. With 2 bases clipped from V and 3 bases from J, the junction kept 15 bases outside the gene matches. The chain's CDR3 is CASSIWDRGWGDPDYNEQFF. The DNA for the CDR3 is TGTGCCAGTAGTATATGGGACAGGGGGTGGGGAGACCCCGACTACAATGAGCAGTTCTTC.

V is TRBV2 and J is TRBJ2-6, with a possible D match to TRBD2 (5 bases). The CDR3 has 15 residues. Trimming left V 3 bases short and J 4 bases short, with 10 bases between. CDR1 is SNHLY and CDR2 is FYNNEI in the germline V gene. The CDR3: CASSDEGSGANVLTF. The CDR3 DNA follows: TGTGCCAGCAGTGATGAGGGTTCCGGGGCCAACGTCCTGACTTTC.

The gene calls are TRBV5-5 and TRBJ2-7; 9 bases align to TRBD2. This CDR3 comprises 16 residues. In germline, CDR1 is SGHKS, CDR2 YYEKEE (reference sequence). After removal of 1 base from V and 3 bases from J, the junction contained 8 bases not matched to a gene. The CDR3 spells CASSLSLSSGIYEQYF. The CDR3 DNA follows: TGTGCCAGCAGCTTGAGTCTGTCTAGCGGGATCTACGAGCAGTACTTC.

This chain joins TRBV13 and TRBJ1-5; D possibly corresponds to TRBD1 (5 bases). There are 16 residues in the CDR3. Trimming took off 4 bases at V and 4 bases at J, with 17 bases between the two ends. CDR1 and CDR2 from the germline V gene are PRHDT and FYEKMQ (reference sequence). The CDR3 DNA is TGTGCCAGCAGCTCAAGAGCAGCAGGGTCGAATCAGCCCCAGCATTTT. This gives the protein CASSSRAAGSNQPQHF.

This chain uses TRBV7-9 with TRBJ2-1; 11 nucleotides line up with TRBD2. The CDR3 extends over 16 amino acids. After removal of 5 bases from V and 7 bases from J, the junction contained 10 bases not matched to a gene. CDR1 and CDR2 from the germline V gene are SEHNR and FQNEAQ (reference sequence). CDR3 amino acids: CASSLPTSGGVNEQFF. The CDR3 DNA reads as TGTGCCAGCAGCCTACCCACTAGCGGGGGAGTTAATGAGCAGTTCTTC.

V is TRBV7-6 and J is TRBJ1-6; 7 bases align to TRBD1. CDR1 SGHVS and CDR2 FNYEAQ come from the germline V gene. CDR3 length equals 15 residues. The J segment lost 7 bases and the V segment lost 5 bases, leaving 8 bases of the junction unmatched. The CDR3, as DNA: TGTGCCAGCAGCCCCTCGGGACAGAGCAATTCACCCCTCCACTTT. This sequence encodes CASSPSGQSNSPLHF.

The chain is built from TRBV27 and TRBJ2-5, with no clear D. Between the trimmed V and J ends, which lost 8 bases and 1 base, there was a span of 11 bases. Germline V gene lookup returns CDR1 MNHEY and CDR2 SMNVEV (reference sequence). The CDR3 length is 13 residues. The CDR3 here is CASRPLGQETQYF. Written as DNA, the CDR3 is TGTGCCAGCCGTCCCTTAGGCCAAGAGACCCAGTACTTC.

The chain couples TRBV7-9 to TRBJ2-5; D unresolved. V lost 0 bases and J 5 bases, leaving 7 bases between the germline ends. Germline-derived CDR1 and CDR2 are SEHNR and FQNEAQ (reference sequence). This CDR3 is 13 amino acids long. As DNA, the CDR3 is TGTGCCAGCAGCTTAGCAGCATTGGAGACCCAGTACTTC. Translating it yields CASSLAALETQYF.

By share, this clone ranks as large. V and J are TRBV5-6 and TRBJ2-6, with D perhaps assigned TRBD1 or TRBD2 (5 bases each). Germline V lookup: CDR1 SGHDT, CDR2 YYEEEE. The CDR3 has 18 residues. Trimming took 0 bases from V and 4 from J, leaving 17 bases between them. The CDR3 loop is CASSLGQDAWGGANVLTF. The CDR3, as DNA: TGTGCCAGCAGCTTGGGGCAGGACGCCTGGGGGGGGGCCAACGTCCTGACTTTC.

The rearrangement uses TRBV7-9 and TRBJ2-1; 8 nucleotides agree with TRBD2. Germline CDR1 SEHNR, CDR2 FQNEAQ (reference sequence). The CDR3 is made up of 15 amino acids. The V segment lost 5 bases and the J segment 4 bases; nucleotides outside the gene matches: 7. In DNA, the CDR3 is TGTGCCAGCAGCCCGGGGGGGACTTGGTACAATGAGCAGTTCTTC. It encodes CASSPGGTWYNEQFF.

The V and J genes are TRBV7-9 and TRBJ2-1; 13 positions match TRBD2. The CDR3 is made up of 18 amino acids. Germline-derived CDR1 and CDR2 are SEHNR and FQNEAQ (reference sequence). The J segment lost 2 bases and the V segment lost 3 bases, leaving 7 bases of the junction unmatched. CDR3 coding DNA: TGTGCCAGCAGCTTTCCGGACGGGACTAGCGGGACCTACAATGAGCAGTTCTTC. Protein sequence: CASSFPDGTSGTYNEQFF.

J is TRBJ1-2 and V is TRBV5-1; 7 bases match TRBD1. Germline CDR1 is SGHRS and CDR2 is YFSETQ. CDR3 length equals 13 residues. The ends lost 0 bases at V and 7 bases at J; junction bases unmatched: 3. The CDR3 DNA is TGCGCCAGCAGCTTGGGACAGGGTTCTGGCTACACCTTC. Amino acid sequence: CASSLGQGSGYTF.

This chain uses TRBV5-1 with TRBJ1-1; TRBD1 matches 7 bases. This CDR3 has 17 amino acids. Losses at the gene ends were 0 bases for V and 6 bases for J; bases not matched to a gene: 14. Germline CDR1 SGHRS, CDR2 YFSETQ. The CDR3 region is CASSLVGAGGLNPEAFF. DNA for the CDR3: TGCGCCAGCAGCTTGGTCGGGGCAGGGGGGTTGAATCCTGAAGCTTTCTTT. Supplemented by reference TRBV5-1 and TRBJ1-1, the full variable domain reads KAGVTQTPRYLIKTRGQQVTLSCSPISGHRSVSWYQQTPGQGLQFLFEYFSETQRNKGNFPGRFSGRQFSNSRSEMNVSTLELGDSALYLCASSLVGAGGLNPEAFFGQGTRLTVV.

V is TRBV9 and J is TRBJ1-2, with no clear D. Per the germline V gene, CDR1 is SGDLS and CDR2 is YYNGEE. This CDR3 is built from 13 residues. The germline V and J ends were trimmed by 0 bases and 6 bases, with 9 bases remaining between them. CDR3 DNA sequence: TGTGCCAGCAGCGTAGTAGGGATGGATGGCTACACCTTC. Translated: CASSVVGMDGYTF.

V usage is TRBV7-2 and J usage is TRBJ2-1; the match to TRBD2 covers 10 bases. The CDR3 length is 13 residues. Trimming removed 7 bases from V and 4 bases from J; junction bases left unmatched: 1. Germline V gene sequence: CDR1 SGHTA, CDR2 FQGNSA. The CDR3 sequence: CASTAGGYNEQFF. In DNA form, the CDR3 reads TGTGCCAGCACAGCGGGGGGGTACAATGAGCAGTTCTTC.

The rearrangement uses TRBV27 and TRBJ1-1; the D is unclear. In germline, CDR1 is MNHEY, CDR2 SMNVEV (reference sequence). The CDR3 runs to 13 residues. Trimming pared 2 bases from V and 4 bases from J, leaving 8 bases between. The CDR3 DNA is TGTGCCAGCAGTTTAGGGGAGGCCACTGAAGCTTTCTTT. Encoded protein: CASSLGEATEAFF.

J is TRBJ2-5 and V is TRBV6-1, with 9 bases aligning to TRBD2. The germline CDR1 and CDR2 sequences are MNHNS and SASEGT. V lost 2 bases to trimming and J lost 2 bases; unmatched junction nucleotides: 3. CDR3 length: 15 amino acids. The DNA of the CDR3 is TGTGCCAGCAGTGAAAGCGGGGGGTCACAAGAGACCCAGTACTTC. This codes for CASSESGGSQETQYF.

The chain employs TRBV27 and TRBJ2-3, with TRBD2 matching 16 bases. The J segment lost 2 bases and the V segment lost 5 bases, leaving 4 bases of the junction unmatched. The CDR3 sequence is 17 residues long. Germline CDR1 reads MNHEY; CDR2 reads SMNVEV (reference sequence). The CDR3: CASSGTSGRALTDTQYF. CDR3 bases: TGTGCCAGCAGTGGGACTAGCGGGAGGGCCCTCACAGATACGCAGTATTTT.

J is TRBJ1-2 and V is TRBV7-9; D remains ambiguous. V was shortened by 4 bases and J by 8 bases, with 23 bases between the two germline ends. The germline V gene encodes CDR1 SEHNR and CDR2 FQNEAQ (reference sequence). CDR3 length: 16 amino acids. The CDR3, as DNA: TGTGCCAGCAGCTCATTGACCCCGATTACATCACGAGGCTACACCTTC. Translated: CASSSLTPITSRGYTF.

The chain uses TRBV5-1 and TRBJ1-5; 8 positions match TRBD1. Germline V lookup: CDR1 SGHRS, CDR2 YFSETQ. The CDR3 consists of 16 residues. Trimming took 10 bases from V and 0 from J; bases not matched to a gene: 12. CDR3 nucleotide sequence: TGCGCCGGCGCCGACAGGGGACCTTATAGCAATCAGCCCCAGCATTTT. This translates into CAGADRGPYSNQPQHF.

This clone came up once. The chain recombines TRBV15 with TRBJ1-1; D perhaps matches TRBD1 (6 bases). Germline V gene lookup returns CDR1 LNHNV and CDR2 YYDKDF (reference sequence). This CDR3 has 16 residues. V dropped 0 bases and J dropped 6 bases, with 17 bases sitting between them. The CDR3 spells CATSRDRMGAYAEAFF. CDR3 DNA: TGTGCCACCAGCAGAGATCGGATGGGGGCTTACGCTGAAGCTTTCTTT.

V and J are TRBV4-1 and TRBJ2-3; D call uncertain. The V end lost 0 bases, the J end lost 3 bases, and 16 bases lay between the germline ends. This CDR3 contains 17 residues. In germline, CDR1 is MGHRA, CDR2 YSYEKL. The CDR3 sequence is CASSQDTVEVGTDTQYF. CDR3 bases: TGCGCCAGCAGCCAAGATACGGTCGAGGTTGGAACAGATACGCAGTATTTT.

The V call is TRBV11-3, the J call TRBJ1-5; no firm D call. Germline lookup yields CDR1 SGHNT and CDR2 YENEEA. The CDR3 contains 18 residues. Trimming shortened V by 1 base and J by 6 bases, and 22 bases separated the two germline ends. This CDR3 is CASSLGRPGVSFCQPQHF. Here the CDR3 DNA reads TGTGCCAGCAGCTTAGGGAGACCGGGTGTTTCTTTCTGTCAGCCCCAGCATTTT.

V and J are TRBV7-9 and TRBJ2-3, with D unresolved. V lost 5 bases, J lost 2 bases, and 5 bases lay in between. CDR1 and CDR2 from the germline V gene are SEHNR and FQNEAQ (reference sequence). This CDR3 has 12 amino acids. CDR3 nucleotides: TGTGCCAGCAGCCCATTCACAGATACGCAGTATTTT. As protein: CASSPFTDTQYF.

This clone was picked up one time. This chain joins TRBV7-6 and TRBJ2-3; TRBD2 agrees at 9 bases. The CDR3 covers 16 residues. Trimming removed 3 bases from V and 2 bases from J; junction bases left unmatched: 6. Germline V CDR1 and CDR2: SGHVS, FNYEAQ. CDR3 loop: CASSFSGGQYTDTQYF. The CDR3 DNA follows: TGTGCCAGCAGCTTTAGCGGGGGACAATACACAGATACGCAGTATTTT.

The genes are TRBV6-1 and TRBJ1-5; TRBD1 is a possible D gene (5 bases). The CDR3 has 15 residues. Germline CDR1 is MNHNS and CDR2 is SASEGT. V lost 3 bases and J 0 bases, leaving 9 bases between the germline ends. The CDR3 coding sequence is TGTGCCAGCAGTGACAGGGTCATTAGCAATCAGCCCCAGCATTTT. This encodes CASSDRVISNQPQHF.

The chain uses TRBV12-5 and TRBJ2-1; no reliable D call. The germline CDR1 and CDR2 sequences are LGHNT and FRNRAP. The CDR3 consists of 12 residues. Deletions cut 2 bases from V and 10 bases from J, with 9 bases between. CDR3: CASGLTDGEQFF. CDR3 bases: TGTGCTAGTGGTTTGACAGACGGGGAGCAGTTCTTC.